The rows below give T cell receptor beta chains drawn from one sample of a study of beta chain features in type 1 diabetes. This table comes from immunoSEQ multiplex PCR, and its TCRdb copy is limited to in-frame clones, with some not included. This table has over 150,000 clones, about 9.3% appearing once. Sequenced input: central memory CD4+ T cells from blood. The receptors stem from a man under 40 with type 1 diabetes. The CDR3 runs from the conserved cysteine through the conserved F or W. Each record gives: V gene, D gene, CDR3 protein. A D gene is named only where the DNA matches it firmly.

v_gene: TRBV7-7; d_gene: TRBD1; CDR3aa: CASSRDRGNEQYF
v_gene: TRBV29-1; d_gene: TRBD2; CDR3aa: CSAQGLELGEQFF
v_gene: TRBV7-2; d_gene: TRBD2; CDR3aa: CASSLVAGGGPDTQYF
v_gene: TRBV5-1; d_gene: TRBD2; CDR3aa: CASSLVAGSSYNEQFF
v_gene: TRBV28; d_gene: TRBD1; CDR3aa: CASSPPGQGAGNIQYF
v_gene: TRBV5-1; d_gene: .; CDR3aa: CASSKTTDSYEQYF
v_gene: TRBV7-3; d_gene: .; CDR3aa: CASSIGLRPSAETQYF
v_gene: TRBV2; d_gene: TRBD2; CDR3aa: CASSPAGGQTQYF
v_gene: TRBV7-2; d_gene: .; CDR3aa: CASSLSVQETQYF
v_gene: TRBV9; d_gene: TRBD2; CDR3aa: CASSLDGGSTDTQYF
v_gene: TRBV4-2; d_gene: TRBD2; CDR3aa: CASSHPSGTARNEQFF
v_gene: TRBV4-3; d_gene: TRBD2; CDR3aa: CASSQGALGAGGEQYF
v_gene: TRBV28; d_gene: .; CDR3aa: CASSLGDFSYEQYF
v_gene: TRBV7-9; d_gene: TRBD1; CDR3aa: CASSGGRDSLYGYTF
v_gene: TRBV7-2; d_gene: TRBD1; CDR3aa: CASSFEGQGAEQFF
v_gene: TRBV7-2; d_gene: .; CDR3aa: CATRPGWSTDTQYF
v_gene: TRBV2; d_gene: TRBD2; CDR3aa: CASSVGTSRDEQFF
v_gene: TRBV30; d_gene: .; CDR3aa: CAWSLGGKLFF
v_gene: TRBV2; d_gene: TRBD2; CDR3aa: CASSVRGRATGELFF
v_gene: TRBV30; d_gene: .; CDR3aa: CAWSFGTTDNQPQHF
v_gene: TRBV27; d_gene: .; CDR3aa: CASSLFENQARSGANVLTF
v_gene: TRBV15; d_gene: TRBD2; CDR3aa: CATSRAISGNSYNEQFF
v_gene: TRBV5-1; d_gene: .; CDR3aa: CASSLGGVPGIPQYF
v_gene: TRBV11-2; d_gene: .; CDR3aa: CASSLVRYTGELFF
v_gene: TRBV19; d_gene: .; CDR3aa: CASSLREGDEQYF
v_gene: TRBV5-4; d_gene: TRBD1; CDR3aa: CASSSVTGDTEAFF
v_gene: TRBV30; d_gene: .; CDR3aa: CAWASPRSRNIQYF
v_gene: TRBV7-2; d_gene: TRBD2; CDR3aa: CASSRTSTYEQYF
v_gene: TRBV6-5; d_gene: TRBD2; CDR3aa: CASSPGTSGSPPFF
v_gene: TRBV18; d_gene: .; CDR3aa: CASSPQQARDWGNEQFF
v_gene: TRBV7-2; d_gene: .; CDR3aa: CASSPQAVSSGEQYF
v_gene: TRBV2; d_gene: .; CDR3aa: CASSLGQSSYEQYF
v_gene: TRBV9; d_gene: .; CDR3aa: CASSVAPGTRGYGYTF
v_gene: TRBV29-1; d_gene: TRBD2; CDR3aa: CSVPGLAPNEQFF
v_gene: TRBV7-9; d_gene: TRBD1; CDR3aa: CASSSPLDRGNTIYF
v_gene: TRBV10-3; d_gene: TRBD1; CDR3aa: CAIKAYGQGQGYTF
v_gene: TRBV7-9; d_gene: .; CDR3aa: CASSLGQNTEAFF
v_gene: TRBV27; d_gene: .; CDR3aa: CASSLLGSGETQYF
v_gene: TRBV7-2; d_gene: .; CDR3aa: CASSFSESVVQYF
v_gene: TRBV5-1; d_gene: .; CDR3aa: CASRGLVSTDTQYF
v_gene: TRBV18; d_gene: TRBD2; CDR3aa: CASSGGTSGTGEQYF
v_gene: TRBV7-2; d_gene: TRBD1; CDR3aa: CASSPRGGSTEAFF
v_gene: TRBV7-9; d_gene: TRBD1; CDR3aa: CASSRRATGTGTYEQYF
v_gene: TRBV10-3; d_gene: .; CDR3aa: CAIREDSYNEKLFF
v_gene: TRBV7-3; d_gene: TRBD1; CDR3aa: CASSAVAGGYTEAFF
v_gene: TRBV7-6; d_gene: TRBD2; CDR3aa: CASSPGLAARMDF